These 24 T cell receptor beta chains were sequenced from one sample in a study of blood T cell repertoires in COVID-19. Sequenced by immunoSEQ multiplex PCR; TCRdb stores in-frame clones only, minus some. This sample has under 300,000 clones, with 89% found just once. Sequences were obtained from peripheral blood. These receptors were obtained from a woman in her forties who had recovered from COVID-19.

The gene calls are TRBV5-1 and TRBJ2-1, with D possibly matching TRBD1 (6 bases). This CDR3 region has 15 residues. V gave up 6 bases and J gave up 4 bases, with 17 bases separating them. CDR1 and CDR2 (germline): SGHRS, YFSETQ. The DNA of the CDR3 is TGCGCCAGCAAGACCCAAGAGGGGGAGTACAATGAGCAGTTCTTC. Its protein is CASKTQEGEYNEQFF.

This sequence joins TRBV30 and TRBJ1-5; 10 bases line up with TRBD1. This CDR3 has 13 residues. V was clipped by 5 bases and J by 9 bases; unmatched bases: 7. Germline V gene sequence: CDR1 GTSNPN, CDR2 SVGIG (reference sequence). The CDR3, as DNA: TGTGCCTGGGGGACAGGGGCGGCGGGGCCCCAGCATTTT. It yields the protein CAWGTGAAGPQHF. Together with reference TRBV30 and TRBJ1-5, the CDR3 gives the full variable domain: SQTIHQWPATLVQPVGSPLSLECTVEGTSNPNLYWYRQAAGRGLQLLFYSVGIGQISSEVPQNLSASRPQDRQFILSSKKLLLSDSGFYLCAWGTGAAGPQHFGDGTRLSIL.

The sample holds one count of this clone. The V and J genes are TRBV6-1 and TRBJ2-3; 7 bases match TRBD2. Per germline, CDR1 MNHNS and CDR2 SASEGT. The ends lost 0 bases at V and 2 bases at J; junction bases unmatched: 17. The CDR3 covers 20 residues. CDR3 DNA: TGTGCCAGCAGTGAAGCTGGTTTCCCGGGCGGCGGGAGAGTCACAGATACGCAGTATTTT. It encodes CASSEAGFPGGGRVTDTQYF.

The chain combines TRBV28 with TRBJ2-3, with TRBD2 matching over 11 bases. Germline CDR1 and CDR2: MDHEN and SYDVKM. This CDR3 has 15 residues. The V and J ends lost 5 bases and 4 bases, in that order; junction bases with no gene match: 5. The CDR3: CASSVAGGRADTQYF. Here the CDR3 DNA reads TGTGCCAGCAGTGTAGCGGGAGGGAGGGCAGATACGCAGTATTTT.

The rearrangement links TRBV4-1 to TRBJ1-4; possible D gene TRBD1, 5 bases. V was pared by 0 bases and J by 6 bases, with 11 bases between. The CDR3 extends over 15 amino acids. Germline V gene data show CDR1 as MGHRA and CDR2 as YSYEKL. CDR3 region: CASSQDEGRDEKLFF. Written as DNA, the CDR3 is TGCGCCAGCAGCCAAGATGAGGGGAGGGATGAAAAACTGTTTTTT.

V usage is TRBV2 and J usage is TRBJ2-2; D is possibly TRBD2 (5 bases). Between the trimmed V and J ends, which lost 3 bases and 6 bases, there was a span of 8 bases. CDR3 length: 13 residues. Germline V lookup: CDR1 SNHLY, CDR2 FYNNEI. The CDR3 region is CASSDRGAGELFF. The CDR3 DNA follows: TGTGCCAGCAGTGACCGGGGAGCCGGGGAGCTGTTTTTT.

V usage is TRBV6-1 and J usage is TRBJ2-1; TRBD1 matches at 9 bases. Germline-derived CDR1 and CDR2 are MNHNS and SASEGT. Trimming cost V 4 bases and J 0 bases; bases outside gene matches: 4. The CDR3 consists of 16 residues. CDR3 protein: CASSGGQGRSYNEQFF. Written as DNA, the CDR3 is TGTGCCAGCAGTGGGGGACAGGGACGCTCCTACAATGAGCAGTTCTTC.

J is TRBJ1-5 and V is TRBV28, with D unresolved. V lost 2 bases to trimming and J lost 7 bases, with 12 bases between them. CDR1 and CDR2 from the germline V gene are MDHEN and SYDVKM. CDR3 length: 14 amino acids. CDR3 sequence reads: CASSLEVVAQPQHF. The CDR3 DNA reads TGTGCCAGCAGTTTAGAGGTTGTTGCCCAGCCCCAGCATTTT.

The rearrangement joins TRBV27 to TRBJ2-1; no reliable D call. The CDR3 is 15 residues long. Germline V gene data show CDR1 as MNHEY and CDR2 as SMNVEV (reference sequence). V lost 5 bases to trimming and J lost 4 bases, with 15 bases between them. Written as DNA, the CDR3 is TGTGCCAGCAGTCACGTTTTGAGACTTTACAATGAGCAGTTCTTC. Translated, it gives CASSHVLRLYNEQFF.

The rearrangement links TRBV6-5 to TRBJ2-5; 7 nucleotides line up with TRBD1. The length of the CDR3 is 14 residues. Per germline, CDR1 MNHEY and CDR2 SVGAGI. V gave up 6 bases and J gave up 2 bases; unmatched junction bases: 6. CDR3 nucleotides: TGTGCCAGCAGCCCCGGACAGGCTCAAGAGACCCAGTACTTC. Protein: CASSPGQAQETQYF.

The rearrangement uses TRBV19 and TRBJ1-1; TRBD1 agrees at 7 bases. The V gene end was trimmed by 6 bases and the J gene end by 2 bases; junction bases not matched to a gene: 3. Per the germline V gene, CDR1 is LNHDA and CDR2 is SQIVND (reference sequence). This CDR3 region has 13 residues. CDR3 in DNA: TGTGCCAGTAGCCACAGGGGCAACACTGAAGCTTTCTTT. Its translation is CASSHRGNTEAFF.

The chain uses TRBV19 and TRBJ2-2; TRBD2 matches at 9 bases. Germline CDR1 LNHDA, CDR2 SQIVND (reference sequence). This CDR3 is built from 16 residues. The V segment lost 5 bases and the J segment 4 bases; nucleotides outside the gene matches: 8. The CDR3 reads CASSGLAGEGTGELFF. The CDR3 DNA reads as TGTGCCAGTAGTGGGTTAGCGGGAGAGGGCACCGGGGAGCTGTTTTTT.

The gene calls are TRBV5-1 and TRBJ1-5; D might be TRBD1 (5 bases). The CDR3 runs to 15 residues. Germline assignment: CDR1 SGHRS and CDR2 YFSETQ. V was clipped by 0 bases and J by 7 bases, with 14 bases between them. The CDR3, as DNA: TGCGCCAGCAGCTTGGCAGGGTCGTGGATCCAGCCCCAGCATTTT. This sequence encodes CASSLAGSWIQPQHF.

The chain carries TRBV4-2 and TRBJ2-3, with 11 nucleotides matching TRBD2. With V trimmed by 1 base and J by 0 bases, 6 bases remained unmatched. Germline V gene sequence: CDR1 LGHNA, CDR2 YNFKEQ. There are 18 residues in the CDR3. In DNA, the CDR3 is TGTGCCAGCAGCCAAGTCCCCCTAGCGGGAGGTAGCACAGATACGCAGTATTTT. This codes for CASSQVPLAGGSTDTQYF.

The chain joins TRBV19 to TRBJ2-2, with a weak D call TRBD2 (5 bases). V gave up 1 base and J gave up 4 bases, with 10 bases separating them. CDR1 is LNHDA, CDR2 SQIVND, per germline (reference sequence). The CDR3 is 15 residues long. CDR3 protein: CASSIGTRGTGELFF. The CDR3 DNA sequence: TGTGCCAGTAGTATAGGCACTAGAGGCACCGGGGAGCTGTTTTTT.

The J gene is TRBJ2-7, the V gene TRBV6-5; D is unclear. Trimming removed 7 bases at V and 0 bases at J, with 10 bases between. The germline V gene has CDR1 MNHEY and CDR2 SVGAGI. CDR3 length: 13 amino acids. The CDR3 nucleotides are TGTGCCAGCAAGTACTCCAGCTCCTACGAGCAGTACTTC. It specifies CASKYSSSYEQYF.

The chain employs TRBV19 and TRBJ1-2; D is possibly TRBD1 (6 bases). Germline lookup yields CDR1 LNHDA and CDR2 SQIVND (reference sequence). The CDR3 has 14 amino acids. V lost 6 bases and J lost 6, with 17 bases in between. This CDR3 reads CASRSSWGPDGYTF. The DNA for the CDR3 is TGTGCCAGTAGAAGTAGCTGGGGGCCTGATGGCTACACCTTC.

The V and J genes are TRBV3-1 (or the pseudogene TRBV3-2) and TRBJ1-3; tentatively, D is TRBD1 (5 bases). Germline CDR1 reads LGHDT; CDR2 reads YNNKEL (reference sequence). The CDR3 runs to 14 residues. Trimming pared 1 base from V and 4 bases from J, leaving 8 bases between. In DNA form, the CDR3 reads TGTGCCAGCAGCCAAGCGTCAGGGGGAAACACCATATATTTT. It codes for CASSQASGGNTIYF.

The chain uses TRBV6-5 and TRBJ2-3; 9 positions match TRBD1. The CDR3 extends over 14 amino acids. Germline V gene data show CDR1 as MNHEY and CDR2 as SVGAGI. Unmatched junction bases numbered 5, after V lost 7 bases and J lost 3 bases. CDR3 bases: TGTGCCAGCACAGAGGACAGGGGAACAGATACGCAGTATTTT. Translated, it gives CASTEDRGTDTQYF.

The table lists this clone with a count of one. This chain uses TRBV6-6 with TRBJ2-3; 10 positions match TRBD2. Germline V gives CDR1 MNHNY, CDR2 SVGAGI (reference sequence). Trimming took 6 bases from V and 5 from J; bases not matched to a gene: 8. The CDR3 contains 15 residues. CDR3 sequence: CASSLILAGKDTQYF. The CDR3 DNA sequence: TGTGCCAGCAGCCTCATACTAGCGGGAAAAGATACGCAGTATTTT.

Only one count was recorded for this clone. The chain employs TRBV7-9 and TRBJ1-2, with 7 bases lining up with TRBD1. The J segment lost 6 bases and the V segment lost 5 bases, leaving 9 bases of the junction unmatched. CDR3 size: 14 residues. Germline V gene sequence: CDR1 SEHNR, CDR2 FQNEAQ (reference sequence). The CDR3 loop is CASSARDSRDGYTF. CDR3 sequence (DNA): TGTGCCAGCAGCGCACGGGACAGTCGTGATGGCTACACCTTC.

The rearrangement joins TRBV7-6 to TRBJ2-1; 9 positions match TRBD2. The V gene end was trimmed by 5 bases and the J gene end by 4 bases; junction bases not matched to a gene: 6. The CDR3 covers 15 residues. In germline, CDR1 is SGHVS, CDR2 FNYEAQ. The DNA for the CDR3 is TGTGCCAGCAGCCCAACCCTAGCGGGGTACAATGAGCAGTTCTTC. It specifies CASSPTLAGYNEQFF.

The V call is TRBV14, the J call TRBJ2-3; 7 bases line up with TRBD2. The CDR3 runs to 14 residues. With 4 bases clipped from V and 2 bases from J, the junction kept 3 bases outside the gene matches. Germline CDR1 and CDR2: SGHDN and FVKESK. This chain's CDR3 is CASSRREFTDTQYF. CDR3 sequence (DNA): TGTGCCAGCAGCCGGCGGGAGTTCACAGATACGCAGTATTTT.

J is TRBJ1-3 and V is TRBV7-2, with D perhaps matching TRBD1 (6 bases). CDR3 size: 17 residues. The germline gives CDR1 SGHTA, CDR2 FQGNSA. Trimming pared 4 bases from V and 7 bases from J, leaving 23 bases between. The CDR3 sequence: CASSSANQGLFGNTIYF. The CDR3 bases are TGTGCCAGCAGCTCCGCCAACCAGGGGCTCTTTGGGAACACCATATATTTT.